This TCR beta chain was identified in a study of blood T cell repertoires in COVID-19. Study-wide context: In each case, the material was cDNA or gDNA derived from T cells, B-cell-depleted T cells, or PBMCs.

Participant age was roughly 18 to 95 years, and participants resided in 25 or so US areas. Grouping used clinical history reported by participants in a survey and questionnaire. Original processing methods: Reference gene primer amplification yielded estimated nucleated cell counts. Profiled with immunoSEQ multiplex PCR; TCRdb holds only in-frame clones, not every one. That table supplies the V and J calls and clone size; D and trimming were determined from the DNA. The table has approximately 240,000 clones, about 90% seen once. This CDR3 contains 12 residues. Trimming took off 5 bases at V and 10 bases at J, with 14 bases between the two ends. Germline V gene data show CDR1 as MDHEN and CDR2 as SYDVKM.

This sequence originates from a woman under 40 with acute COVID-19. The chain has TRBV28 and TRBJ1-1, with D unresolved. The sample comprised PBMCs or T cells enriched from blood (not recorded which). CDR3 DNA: TGTGCCAGCAGTGGGAGGGCCAACGGAGCTTTCTTT. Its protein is CASSGRANGAFF.